The TCR beta chain under discussion was sequenced for a study of beta chain features in type 1 diabetes. Notes on the study in general: Among all four CD4+ subsets, Type 1 diabetes patients had TCRB CDR3s that were moderately but significantly shorter.

This clone was observed a few times. Its cognate antigen is unknown. Every bit of the isolated RNA underwent reverse transcription, so sequencing read expressed TCRB transcripts. Produced via immunoSEQ multiplex PCR; TCRdb's table is partial and in-frame only. The repertoire includes hundreds of thousands of clones, 11% of them detected once, and approximately 0.017% sits in the top ten. It was via CD45RO/CCR7/CD25/CD127/CD95/CD27 that CD4+ naive, central memory, regulatory and stem cell-like memory cells were sorted. The authors obtained over 98% purity in all sorted populations. The sequence came from a man aged 30 to 45 with type 1 diabetes. The sequenced sample consisted of naive CD4+ T cells from blood.

Written as DNA, the CDR3 is TGTGCCAGCAGTTTGTTGAGAGAGACCCAGTACTTC. The encoded protein is CASSLLRETQYF. This sequence joins TRBV28 and TRBJ2-5; D is undetermined. Trimming stripped 3 bases from V and 4 bases from J, with 6 bases between. CDR3 length equals 12 residues. The V gene's germline CDR1 is MDHEN and CDR2 SYDVKM.